This T cell receptor beta chain appears in the sequencing data of a study of T cell changes during pregnancy in multiple sclerosis. Sequencing was performed with immunoSEQ multiplex PCR; in TCRdb, only in-frame clones are kept and a portion is missing. Altogether 45,000 to 60,000 clones are present, approximately 92% being singletons, with the ten largest covering less than 0.8%. The length of the CDR3 is 13 residues. In germline, CDR1 is KGHSH, CDR2 LQKENI. V shed 6 bases and J shed 4 bases, with 13 bases lying between them. This chain joins TRBV18 and TRBJ2-7, with a weak D call TRBD1 (6 bases). This sequence originates from a female donor with multiple sclerosis, enrolled in a pregnancy study. Source: CD4+ T cells from peripheral blood mononuclear cells, taken in the third trimester of pregnancy. CDR3 region: CASSSPQGYEQYF. The CDR3 nucleotides are TGTGCCAGCTCGTCGCCCCAGGGGTACGAGCAGTACTTC.